The source of this T cell receptor (beta chain) is a study of T cell responses to AZD1222 COVID-19 vaccine. Unmatched junction bases numbered 7, after V lost 6 bases and J lost 3 bases. The germline V gene has CDR1 MDHEN and CDR2 SYDVKM. The CDR3 spans 14 residues. Profiling relied on immunoSEQ multiplex PCR, and the TCRdb table lists in-frame clones only, not all of them. The table includes 90,000 to 150,000 clones, about 85% detected once. Study-wide points: Spike-specific TCR breadth and depth grew following two AZD1222 doses. Seropositive AZD1222 recipients at baseline numbered only 6 or 7.

With respect to this clone: Its antigen is unknown.

The chain employs TRBV28 and TRBJ2-7; 8 bases are shared with TRBD1. This sequence was found in an adult who received the AZD1222 COVID-19 vaccine. Specimen: peripheral blood, collected 28 days after the second AZD1222 dose. The CDR3 DNA is TGTGCCAGCAGCACCGGGGACAGGATCTACGAGCAGTACTTC. As protein: CASSTGDRIYEQYF. Complete variable domain (other parts from reference TRBV28 and TRBJ2-7): DVKVTQSSRYLVKRTGEKVFLECVQDMDHENMFWYRQDPGLGLRLIYFSYDVKMKEKGDIPEGYSVSREKKERFSLILESASTNQTSMYLCASSTGDRIYEQYFGPGTRLTVT.